This T cell receptor beta chain was sequenced in a study of post-analysis software for immune sequencing data (dated by TCRdb to about 2015). As for the study more broadly: Recorded disease courses included relapsing-remitting, secondary progressive and progressive-relapsing multiple sclerosis, with some patients lacking subtype annotation. The patient repertoires were compared against roughly 12 previously published healthy control repertoires obtained from donors aged roughly 6 to 28 years. A subset of samples was prepared in parallel using single-end sample barcoding, then pooled and co-amplified after Illumina adapter ligation.

Remarks on this clonotype: Its binding antigen is unknown. No clone much larger than this one lies a single base away; base qualities are absent.

TCR beta repertoires were profiled from peripheral blood of more than ten young patients with multiple sclerosis to demonstrate the VDJtools post-analysis software. Multiple sclerosis patients were children and adolescents aged roughly 6 to 17 years. Preparation of the library involved PCR. The listed sequencing device is Illumina HiSeq 2500. To reduce PCR and sequencing biases, unique molecular identifiers were incorporated into the TCR beta cDNA libraries. Per 1 to 10 million input T cells, approximately 500,000 cDNA molecules were obtained, such that each molecule approximated one T cell. The patient libraries were prepared and sequenced using the same protocol as the earlier healthy control dataset. Samples belonging to the same batch were prepared together, multiplexed and sequenced on a shared HiSeq lane. The study's processing was this. Raw barcoded reads were processed with MIGEC, discarding single-read molecular identifier groups before consensus assembly and CDR3 extraction. Clonotype tables were post-analysed with VDJtools, normalizing diversity by down-sampling all datasets to the smallest sample size. Repertoire overlap clustering matched CDR3 amino acid but not nucleotide sequences to correct batch-related cross-sample contamination. TCRdb cleaned the public reads at Q25 with fastp, built clones with MiXCR and kept in-frame beta chains. Each entry merges the rows of one CDR3 protein and shows their most common DNA and genes. The V and J calls follow TCRdb's processing rather than the paper's. The sample includes 450,000 or so distinct CDR3 sequences, with approximately 45% observed a single time. The ten largest clones take up roughly an eighth of the sample.

Study-wide conclusions, independent of this receptor: The multiple sclerosis patient group was slightly younger than the control group. Patients showed significantly higher frequencies than controls for a few TRBV segments, among them TRBV5-6, TRBV5-1 and TRBV20-1. Significantly lower normalized Chao1 diversity was found in multiple sclerosis patients than in controls, suggesting substantial peripheral T-cell clonal expansion. Direct clustering with F measure showed strong co-clustering of samples prepared in the same batch, prompting a batch-effect correction.

Spanning cysteine to phenylalanine, the CDR3 consists of 14 amino acids. Left in the record is the CDR3 DNA by itself, 42 bases read in frame from the first base. Trimming removed 0 bases from V and 5 bases from J, leaving 8 bases between the germline ends. CDR1 is given as SNHLY and CDR2 as FYNNEI, both from the germline V gene. This sequence was found in a girl under 18 with multiple sclerosis. The specimen was blood. Recombination joined TRBV2 with TRBJ2-1, with the D gene too uncertain to name. The DNA reads as follows: TGTGCCAGCAGTGAAGCGGGCCGCAACAATGAGCAGTTCTTC. Translated, it reads CASSEAGRNNEQFF.